This T cell receptor (beta chain) was found in a study of blood T cell repertoires in COVID-19. About the research overall: In each case, the material was cDNA or gDNA derived from T cells, B-cell-depleted T cells, or PBMCs.

Living in about two dozen US areas, the participants were between about 18 and 90 years of age. As handled by the study authors: Using reference gene primer amplification, nucleated cell counts were estimated. Profiling relied on immunoSEQ multiplex PCR, and the TCRdb table lists in-frame clones only, not all of them. The V and J calls and clone size are taken from that table; D and trimming were inferred from the DNA. Counted here are under 150,000 clones, about 86% occurring once; the ten biggest clones make up about 2.4%. V lost 1 base and J lost 2, with 9 bases in between. This CDR3 comprises 14 residues. Germline CDR1 is SGDLS and CDR2 is YYNGEE.

The TCR sequence derives from a man aged 40-55 years with acute COVID-19. What was sequenced was PBMCs or T cells enriched from blood (not recorded which). This rearrangement joins TRBV9 to TRBJ1-2, with D uncertain. In nucleotides, the CDR3 is TGTGCCAGCAGCGTAAGGCAGGCCAACTATGGCTACACCTTC. Residues: CASSVRQANYGYTF. Drawing the rest from reference TRBV9 and TRBJ1-2, the complete variable domain is DSGVTQTPKHLITATGQRVTLRCSPRSGDLSVYWYQQSLDQGLQFLIQYYNGEERAKGNILERFSAQQFPDLHSELNLSSLELGDSALYFCASSVRQANYGYTFGSGTRLTVV.